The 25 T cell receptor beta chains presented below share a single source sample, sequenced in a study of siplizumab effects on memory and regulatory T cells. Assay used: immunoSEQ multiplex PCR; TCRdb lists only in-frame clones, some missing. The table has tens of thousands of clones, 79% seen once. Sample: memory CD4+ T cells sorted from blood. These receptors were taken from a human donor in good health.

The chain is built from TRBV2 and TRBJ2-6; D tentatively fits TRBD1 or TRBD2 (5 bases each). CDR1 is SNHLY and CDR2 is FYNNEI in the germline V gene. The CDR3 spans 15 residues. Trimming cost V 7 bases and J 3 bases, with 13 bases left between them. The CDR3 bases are TGTGCCAGCATATCTACGGGGCGTGGGGCCAACGTCCTGACTTTC. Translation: CASISTGRGANVLTF.

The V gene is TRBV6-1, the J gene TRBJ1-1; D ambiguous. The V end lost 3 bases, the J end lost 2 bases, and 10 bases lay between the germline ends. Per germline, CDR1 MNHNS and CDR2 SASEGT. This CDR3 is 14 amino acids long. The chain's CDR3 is CASSERLGNTEAFF. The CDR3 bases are TGTGCCAGCAGTGAGAGGTTGGGTAACACTGAAGCTTTCTTT.

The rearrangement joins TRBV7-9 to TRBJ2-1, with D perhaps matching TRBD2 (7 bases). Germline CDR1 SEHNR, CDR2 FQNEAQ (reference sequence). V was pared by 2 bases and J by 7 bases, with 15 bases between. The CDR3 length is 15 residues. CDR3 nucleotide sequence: TGTGCCAGCAGCTTAATCCGGGGGGCTGGGAATGAGCAGTTCTTC. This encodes CASSLIRGAGNEQFF.

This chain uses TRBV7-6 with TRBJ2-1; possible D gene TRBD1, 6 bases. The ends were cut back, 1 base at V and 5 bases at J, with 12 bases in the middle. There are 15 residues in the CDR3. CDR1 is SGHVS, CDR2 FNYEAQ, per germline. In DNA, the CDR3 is TGTGCCAGCAGCTTAGACGGGACACAGAACAATGAGCAGTTCTTC. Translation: CASSLDGTQNNEQFF.

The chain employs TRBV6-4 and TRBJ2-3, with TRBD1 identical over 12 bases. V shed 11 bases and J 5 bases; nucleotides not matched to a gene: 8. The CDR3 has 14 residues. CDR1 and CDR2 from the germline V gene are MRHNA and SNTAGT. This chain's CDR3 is CAVQGQGAEDTQYF. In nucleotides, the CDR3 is TGTGCCGTACAGGGACAGGGGGCTGAAGATACGCAGTATTTT.

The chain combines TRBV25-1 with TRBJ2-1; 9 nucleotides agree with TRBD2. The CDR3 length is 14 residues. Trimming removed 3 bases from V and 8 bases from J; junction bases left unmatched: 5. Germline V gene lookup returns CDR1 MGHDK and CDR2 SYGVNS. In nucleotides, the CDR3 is TGTGCCAGCAGTGATAGCGGGGGAAGGGATGAGCAGTTCTTC. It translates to CASSDSGGRDEQFF.

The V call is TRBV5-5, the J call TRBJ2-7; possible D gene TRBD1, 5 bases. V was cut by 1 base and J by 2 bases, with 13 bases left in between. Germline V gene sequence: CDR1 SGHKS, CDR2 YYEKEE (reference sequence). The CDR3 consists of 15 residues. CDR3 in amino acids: CASSLQGQTAYEQYF. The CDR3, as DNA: TGTGCCAGCAGCTTGCAAGGACAAACCGCCTACGAGCAGTACTTC.

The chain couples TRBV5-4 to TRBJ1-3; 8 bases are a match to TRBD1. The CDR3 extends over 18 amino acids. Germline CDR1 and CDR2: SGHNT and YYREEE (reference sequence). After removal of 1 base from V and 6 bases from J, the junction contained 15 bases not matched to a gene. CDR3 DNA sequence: TGTGCCAGCAGCTTGTGCAGGGGGCTAGGGCCTTTACTAAACACCATATATTTT. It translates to CASSLCRGLGPLLNTIYF.

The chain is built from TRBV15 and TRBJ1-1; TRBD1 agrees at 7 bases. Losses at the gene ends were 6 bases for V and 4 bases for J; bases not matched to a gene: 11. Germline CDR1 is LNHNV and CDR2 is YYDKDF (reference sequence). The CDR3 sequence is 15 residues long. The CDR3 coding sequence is TGTGCCACCAGTACAGGGGTTGGGTTGAGCACTGAAGCTTTCTTT. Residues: CATSTGVGLSTEAFF.

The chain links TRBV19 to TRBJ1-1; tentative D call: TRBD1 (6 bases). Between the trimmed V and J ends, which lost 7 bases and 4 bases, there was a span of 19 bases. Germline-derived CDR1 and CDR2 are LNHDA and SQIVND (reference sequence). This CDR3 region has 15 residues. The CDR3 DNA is TGTGCCAGTACCCCCCCCCGGGGGCGCGGCACTGAAGCTTTCTTT. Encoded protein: CASTPPRGRGTEAFF. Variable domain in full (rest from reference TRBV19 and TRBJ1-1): DGGITQSPKYLFRKEGQNVTLSCEQNLNHDAMYWYRQDPGQGLRLIYYSQIVNDFQKGDIAEGYSVSREKKESFPLTVTSAQKNPTAFYLCASTPPRGRGTEAFFGQGTRLTVV.

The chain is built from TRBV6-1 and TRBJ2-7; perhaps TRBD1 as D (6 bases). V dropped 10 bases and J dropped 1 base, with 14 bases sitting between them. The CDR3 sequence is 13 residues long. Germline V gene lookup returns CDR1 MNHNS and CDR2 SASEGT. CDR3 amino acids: CATEGHLSYEQYF. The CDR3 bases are TGTGCCACCGAGGGACACCTTTCCTACGAGCAGTACTTC.

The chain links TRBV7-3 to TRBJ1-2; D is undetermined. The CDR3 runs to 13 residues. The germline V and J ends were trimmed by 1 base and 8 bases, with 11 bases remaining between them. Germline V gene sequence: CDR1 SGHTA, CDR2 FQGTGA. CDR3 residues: CASSLSPGFGYTF. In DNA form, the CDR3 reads TGTGCCAGCAGCTTAAGTCCGGGTTTCGGCTACACCTTC.

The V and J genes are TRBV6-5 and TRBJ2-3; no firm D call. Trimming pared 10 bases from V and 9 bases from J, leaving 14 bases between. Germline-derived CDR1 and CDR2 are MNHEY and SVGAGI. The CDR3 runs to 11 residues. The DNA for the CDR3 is TGTGCCACTCGGACGGGTTCGACGCAGTATTTT. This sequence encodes CATRTGSTQYF.

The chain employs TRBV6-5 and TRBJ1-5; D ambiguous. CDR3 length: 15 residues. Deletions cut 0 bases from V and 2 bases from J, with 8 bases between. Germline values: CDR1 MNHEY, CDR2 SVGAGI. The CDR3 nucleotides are TGTGCCAGCAGTTACTCGTCCGGGGGCAATCAGCCCCAGCATTTT. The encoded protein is CASSYSSGGNQPQHF.

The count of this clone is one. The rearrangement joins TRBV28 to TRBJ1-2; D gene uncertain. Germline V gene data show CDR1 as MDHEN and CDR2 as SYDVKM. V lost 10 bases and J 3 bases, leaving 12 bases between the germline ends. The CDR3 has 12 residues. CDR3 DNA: TGTGCCACCTACTACTACTACTATGGCTACACCTTC. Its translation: CATYYYYYGYTF.

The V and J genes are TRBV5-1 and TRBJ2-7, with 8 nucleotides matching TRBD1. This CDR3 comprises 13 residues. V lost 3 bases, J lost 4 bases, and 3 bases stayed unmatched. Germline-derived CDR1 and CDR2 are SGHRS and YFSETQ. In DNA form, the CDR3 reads TGCGCCAGCAGCTCGGGACAGGAGTACGAGCAGTACTTC. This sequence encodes CASSSGQEYEQYF.

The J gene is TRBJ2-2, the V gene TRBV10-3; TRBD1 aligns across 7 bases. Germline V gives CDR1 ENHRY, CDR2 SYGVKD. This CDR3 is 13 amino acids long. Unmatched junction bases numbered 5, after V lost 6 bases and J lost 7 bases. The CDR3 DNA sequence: TGTGCCATCAGGGGGACAGCTGGCGGGGAGCTGTTTTTT. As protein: CAIRGTAGGELFF.

Written as DNA, the CDR3 is TGCGCCAGCAGTGATATAAGGGGGGGGAGGGAGACCCAGTACTTC. As protein: CASSDIRGGRETQYF. J is TRBJ2-5 and V is TRBV10-2; D is perhaps TRBD2 (7 bases). Trimming cost V 3 bases and J 5 bases, with 16 bases left between them. CDR3 length equals 15 residues. From germline, CDR1 is WSHSY and CDR2 SAAADI.

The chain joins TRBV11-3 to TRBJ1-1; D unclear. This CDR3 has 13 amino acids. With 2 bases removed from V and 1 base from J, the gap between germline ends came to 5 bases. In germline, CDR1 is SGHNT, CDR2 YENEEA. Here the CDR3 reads CASSLLKNTEAFF. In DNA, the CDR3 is TGTGCCAGCAGCTTACTGAAGAACACTGAAGCTTTCTTT.

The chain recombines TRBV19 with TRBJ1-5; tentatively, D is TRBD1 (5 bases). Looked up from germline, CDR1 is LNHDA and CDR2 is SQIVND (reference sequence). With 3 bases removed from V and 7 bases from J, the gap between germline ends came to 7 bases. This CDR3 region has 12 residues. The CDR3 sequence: CASSMEGQPQHF. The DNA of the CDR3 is TGTGCCAGTAGTATGGAGGGGCAGCCCCAGCATTTT.

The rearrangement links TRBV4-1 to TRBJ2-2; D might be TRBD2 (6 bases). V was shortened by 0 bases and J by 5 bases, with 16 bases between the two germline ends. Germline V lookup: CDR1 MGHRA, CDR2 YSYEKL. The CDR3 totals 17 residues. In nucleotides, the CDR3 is TGCGCCAGCAGCCAAGATTTTTGGCGGGCGGGAACCGGGGAGCTGTTTTTT. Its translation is CASSQDFWRAGTGELFF.

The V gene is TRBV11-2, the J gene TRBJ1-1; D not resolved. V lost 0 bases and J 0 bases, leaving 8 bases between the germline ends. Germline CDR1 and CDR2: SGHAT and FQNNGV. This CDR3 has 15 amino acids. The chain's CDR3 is CASSLEWIMNTEAFF. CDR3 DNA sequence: TGTGCCAGCAGCTTAGAATGGATAATGAACACTGAAGCTTTCTTT.

The CDR3 nucleotides are TGTGCCAGCGCGGGGGATACGCAGTATTTT. This gives the protein CASAGDTQYF. J is TRBJ2-3 and V is TRBV7-6; possibly TRBD2 for D (6 bases). Germline V gene sequence: CDR1 SGHVS, CDR2 FNYEAQ. This CDR3 has 10 residues. V lost 8 bases to trimming and J lost 6 bases, with 6 bases between them.

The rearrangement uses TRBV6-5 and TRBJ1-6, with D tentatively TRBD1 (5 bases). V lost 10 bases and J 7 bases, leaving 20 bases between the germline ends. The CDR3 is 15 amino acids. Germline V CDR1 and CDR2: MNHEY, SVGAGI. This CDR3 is CATGRDSNWNSPLHF. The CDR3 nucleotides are TGTGCCACAGGCCGGGACTCCAACTGGAATTCACCCCTCCACTTT.

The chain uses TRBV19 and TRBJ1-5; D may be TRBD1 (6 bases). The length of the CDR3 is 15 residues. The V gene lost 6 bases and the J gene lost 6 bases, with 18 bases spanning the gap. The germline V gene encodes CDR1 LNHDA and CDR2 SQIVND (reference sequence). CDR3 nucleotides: TGTGCCAGTAGGACCTCAGGACAGAGAACTCAGCCCCAGCATTTT. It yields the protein CASRTSGQRTQPQHF.